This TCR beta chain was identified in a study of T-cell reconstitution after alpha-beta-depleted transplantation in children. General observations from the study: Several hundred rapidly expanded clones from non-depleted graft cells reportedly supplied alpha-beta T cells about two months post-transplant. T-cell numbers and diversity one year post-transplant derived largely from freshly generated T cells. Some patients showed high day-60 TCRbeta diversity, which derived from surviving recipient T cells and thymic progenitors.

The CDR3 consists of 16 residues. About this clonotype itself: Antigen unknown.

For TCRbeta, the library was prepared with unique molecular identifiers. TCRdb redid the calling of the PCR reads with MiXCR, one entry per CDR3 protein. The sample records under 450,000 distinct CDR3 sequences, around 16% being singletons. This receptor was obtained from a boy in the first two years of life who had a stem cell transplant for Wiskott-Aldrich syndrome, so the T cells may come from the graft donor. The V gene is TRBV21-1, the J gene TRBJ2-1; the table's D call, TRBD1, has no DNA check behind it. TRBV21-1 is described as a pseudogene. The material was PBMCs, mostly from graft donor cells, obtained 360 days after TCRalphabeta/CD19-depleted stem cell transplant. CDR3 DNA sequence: TGTGCCAGCAGCAAAAGGGGCGAGGGCACCTACAATGAGCAGTTCTTC. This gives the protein CASSKRGEGTYNEQFF.